One and the same sample provided the 18 T cell receptor beta chains below, sequenced in a study of patients and donors after allogeneic stem cell transplantation. From the RT-PCR reads, TCRdb called clonotypes with MiXCR, one entry per CDR3 protein. The top ten clones hold around 6% of a sample with roughly 960,000 distinct CDR3 sequences, 15% to 20% of them seen once. The sample consisted of blood, either unsorted or a sorted T cell fraction (not recorded which). Receptors originate from a human donor who was either an allogeneic HSCT recipient or a stem cell or donor lymphocyte infusion donor (not recorded which). It is not recorded whose cells these are; they may come from a transplant donor.

This sequence joins TRBV5-1 and TRBJ2-4, with D possibly being TRBD2 (6 bases). Germline CDR1 is SGHRS and CDR2 is YFSETQ. This CDR3 is built from 14 residues. V was pared by 0 bases and J by 8 bases, with 12 bases between. The CDR3 spells CASSLVAGSDIQYF. The CDR3 nucleotides read TGCGCCAGCAGCTTGGTGGCGGGATCGGACATTCAGTACTTC. The variable domain in full, with the rest retrieved from reference TRBV5-1 and TRBJ2-4, is KAGVTQTPRYLIKTRGQQVTLSCSPISGHRSVSWYQQTPGQGLQFLFEYFSETQRNKGNFPGRFSGRQFSNSRSEMNVSTLELGDSALYLCASSLVAGSDIQYFGAGTRLSVL.

This clonotype has just a few counts. The chain carries TRBV19 and TRBJ1-2; possible D gene TRBD1, 6 bases. Germline CDR1 LNHDA, CDR2 SQIVND (reference sequence). CDR3 length: 12 amino acids. V lost 4 bases, J lost 8 bases, and 11 bases lay in between. The CDR3 nucleotides read TGTGCCAGTAGTAGGGGGCCTCGAGGCTACACCTTC. Translating it yields CASSRGPRGYTF.

This clonotype has a handful of counts. The CDR3, as DNA: TGCAGTGCAAATCCTAGCGGGAGGCCCTCCTACGAGCAGTACTTC. Translated: CSANPSGRPSYEQYF. The rearrangement links TRBV20-1 to TRBJ2-7, with 11 nucleotides matching TRBD2. The CDR3 consists of 15 residues. Germline V gene data show CDR1 as DFQATT and CDR2 as SNEGSKA (reference sequence). Unmatched junction bases numbered 7, after V lost 6 bases and J lost 0 bases.

The V gene is TRBV3-1, the J gene TRBJ2-1; D might be TRBD1 (5 bases). Germline V gene lookup returns CDR1 LGHDT and CDR2 YNNKEL (reference sequence). The CDR3 is 16 amino acids. The V end lost 1 base, the J end lost 0 bases, and 10 bases lay between the germline ends. The CDR3 region is CASSQAGHPSYNEQFF. In DNA, the CDR3 is TGTGCCAGCAGCCAAGCTGGACACCCCTCCTACAATGAGCAGTTCTTC.

The chain combines TRBV7-6 with TRBJ2-1, with D possibly matching TRBD1 (5 bases). V was shortened by 6 bases and J by 2 bases, with 14 bases between the two germline ends. Per germline, CDR1 SGHVS and CDR2 FNYEAQ. The CDR3 totals 15 residues. This CDR3 is CASSPEDNTYNEQFF. The CDR3 bases are TGTGCCAGCAGTCCCGAGGACAACACCTACAATGAGCAGTTCTTC.

This chain connects TRBV5-1 to TRBJ2-1; 14 nucleotides align to TRBD2. From germline, CDR1 is SGHRS and CDR2 YFSETQ. The length of the CDR3 is 18 residues. Trimming cost V 0 bases and J 5 bases; bases outside gene matches: 7. CDR3 in DNA: TGCGCCAGCAGCTTGGAAATGAGGGGACTAGCGGGGGACAATGAGCAGTTCTTC. Translating it yields CASSLEMRGLAGDNEQFF. The variable domain in full, with the rest retrieved from reference TRBV5-1 and TRBJ2-1, is KAGVTQTPRYLIKTRGQQVTLSCSPISGHRSVSWYQQTPGQGLQFLFEYFSETQRNKGNFPGRFSGRQFSNSRSEMNVSTLELGDSALYLCASSLEMRGLAGDNEQFFGPGTRLTVL.

The chain uses TRBV13 and TRBJ2-1; 14 nucleotides agree with TRBD2. The CDR3 is 18 amino acids. V shed 4 bases, J shed 3 bases, and the junction held 8 bases outside the gene matches. Germline V gene data show CDR1 as PRHDT and CDR2 as FYEKMQ (reference sequence). The CDR3 loop is CASSSSGTSGRIYNEQFF. The CDR3 coding sequence is TGTGCCAGCAGCTCATCCGGGACTAGCGGGAGAATCTACAATGAGCAGTTCTTC.

This clonotype has just a few counts. V is TRBV6-1 and J is TRBJ2-7; the D gene is possibly TRBD1 (5 bases). The CDR3 spans 16 residues. Germline V CDR1 and CDR2: MNHNS, SASEGT. Trimming stripped 6 bases from V and 0 bases from J, with 18 bases between. The DNA of the CDR3 is TGTGCCAGCAGGGCTCAACAGGAACTGTCCTCCTACGAGCAGTACTTC. Translation gives CASRAQQELSSYEQYF.

This clonotype was seen at least ten times. This sequence joins TRBV5-1 and TRBJ2-2, with D uncertain. CDR3 size: 15 residues. The germline V and J ends were trimmed by 4 bases and 1 base, with 11 bases remaining between them. Germline V CDR1 and CDR2: SGHRS, YFSETQ. The CDR3 coding sequence is TGCGCCAGCAGCCGAGGAACAGAGAACACCGGGGAGCTGTTTTTT. The encoded protein is CASSRGTENTGELFF.

A few counts support this clonotype. The V and J genes are TRBV4-2 and TRBJ1-5; D is uncertain. This CDR3 spans 15 amino acids. From germline, CDR1 is LGHNA and CDR2 YNFKEQ. V lost 0 bases and J 0 bases, leaving 6 bases between the germline ends. CDR3 coding DNA: TGTGCCAGCAGCCAAGATTTTAATAGCAATCAGCCCCAGCATTTT. It yields the protein CASSQDFNSNQPQHF.

This clonotype has only a few counts. This chain connects TRBV5-4 to TRBJ1-2; weak D call: TRBD1 (5 bases). Germline assignment: CDR1 SGHNT and CDR2 YYREEE (reference sequence). The V and J ends lost 2 bases and 4 bases respectively, with 15 bases between them. This CDR3 is built from 15 residues. CDR3 DNA sequence: TGTGCCAGCAGCTTTCCCGGGGACCCGATCTATGGCTACACCTTC. Its translation: CASSFPGDPIYGYTF.

This chain uses TRBV9 with TRBJ2-7; possible D gene TRBD1, 6 bases. CDR1 is SGDLS, CDR2 YYNGEE, per germline. V lost 2 bases to trimming and J lost 7 bases, with 19 bases between them. The CDR3 sequence is 15 residues long. The CDR3 reads CASSVGPGADVEQYF. For the CDR3, the DNA is TGTGCCAGCAGCGTCGGGCCAGGGGCTGATGTGGAGCAGTACTTC.

This clonotype showed up just a few times. V usage is TRBV10-3 and J usage is TRBJ2-3; 9 bases are shared with TRBD2. Germline V CDR1 and CDR2: ENHRY, SYGVKD. J lost 1 base, V lost 4 bases, and 0 bases had no gene match. The CDR3 is 14 residues long. The CDR3 region has the DNA TGTGCCATCAGTGGACTAGCGGGCACAGATACGCAGTATTTT. It encodes CAISGLAGTDTQYF.

The rearrangement joins TRBV12-3 or TRBV12-4 to TRBJ1-1; no clear D gene. Trimming removed 6 bases from V and 1 base from J, with 27 bases in between. The CDR3 contains 19 residues. In nucleotides, the CDR3 is TGTGCCAGCAGACGAAGGGCCTCGGGCCCTCTCTTGTCGAACACTGAAGCTTTCTTT. Translated, it gives CASRRRASGPLLSNTEAFF.

This chain links TRBV10-3 with TRBJ2-1, with a possible D match to TRBD2 (6 bases). The germline V gene encodes CDR1 ENHRY and CDR2 SYGVKD. This CDR3 region has 15 residues. The germline V and J ends were trimmed by 6 bases and 8 bases, with 20 bases remaining between them. The CDR3 region has the DNA TGTGCCATCAGCCGAGGAAGGCGGGACCTTGATGAGCAGTTCTTC. This codes for CAISRGRRDLDEQFF.

This clonotype was found many times. The rearrangement uses TRBV4-3 and TRBJ1-6, with D possibly being TRBD1 (5 bases). Germline values: CDR1 LGHNA, CDR2 YSLEER. The CDR3 length is 16 residues. Trimming stripped 4 bases from V and 0 bases from J, with 10 bases between. CDR3 nucleotide sequence: TGCGCCAGCAGCCTACGGGGGAGCTCCTATAATTCACCCCTCCACTTT. Its translation is CASSLRGSSYNSPLHF.

This clonotype was counted a few times. The chain uses TRBV4-2 and TRBJ1-4, with TRBD1 matching over 11 bases. Germline V gene sequence: CDR1 LGHNA, CDR2 YNFKEQ. V lost 1 base, J lost 4 bases, and 5 bases stayed unmatched. This CDR3 has 17 amino acids. In DNA form, the CDR3 reads TGTGCCAGCAGCCAAGGGGACAGGGGGGCCTTTAATGAAAAACTGTTTTTT. Protein sequence: CASSQGDRGAFNEKLFF.

Only a few counts were recorded for this clonotype. V and J are TRBV20-1 and TRBJ2-1; 9 bases align to TRBD2. Per the germline V gene, CDR1 is DFQATT and CDR2 is SNEGSKA (reference sequence). This CDR3 spans 14 amino acids. V was clipped by 6 bases and J by 0 bases; unmatched bases: 3. The CDR3 region is CSARLAASYNEQFF. The CDR3 bases are TGCAGTGCAAGACTAGCGGCCTCCTACAATGAGCAGTTCTTC.